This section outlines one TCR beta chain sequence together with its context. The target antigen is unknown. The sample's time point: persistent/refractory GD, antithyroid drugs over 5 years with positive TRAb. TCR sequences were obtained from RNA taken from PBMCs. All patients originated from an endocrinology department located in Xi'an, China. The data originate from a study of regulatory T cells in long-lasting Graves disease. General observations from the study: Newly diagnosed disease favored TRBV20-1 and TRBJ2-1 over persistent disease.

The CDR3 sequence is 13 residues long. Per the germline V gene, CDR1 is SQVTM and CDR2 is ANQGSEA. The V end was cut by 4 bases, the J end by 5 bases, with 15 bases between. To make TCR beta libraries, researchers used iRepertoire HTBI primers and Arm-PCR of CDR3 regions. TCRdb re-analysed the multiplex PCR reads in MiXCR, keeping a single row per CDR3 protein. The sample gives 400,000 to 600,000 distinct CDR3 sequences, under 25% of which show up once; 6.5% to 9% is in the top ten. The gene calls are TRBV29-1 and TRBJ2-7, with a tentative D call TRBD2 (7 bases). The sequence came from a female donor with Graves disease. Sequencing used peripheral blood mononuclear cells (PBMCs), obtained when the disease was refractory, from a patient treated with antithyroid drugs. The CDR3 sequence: CSVVPRGGDEQYF. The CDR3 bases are TGCAGCGTTGTACCCCGAGGGGGGGACGAGCAGTACTTC.